The following is a TCR beta chain sequence with its context. Its antigen is unknown. MiXCR was run by TCRdb on the reads, yielding one entry per CDR3 protein. The sample carries some 680,000 distinct CDR3 sequences, roughly a third recorded once. CDR1 and CDR2 (germline): MNHEY, SVGAGI. The CDR3 extends over 13 amino acids. V lost 2 bases to trimming and J lost 4 bases, with 8 bases between them. This entry is derived from a study of T cell repertoires in cytomegalovirus infection. About the research overall: Public TCR beta signatures indicated both CMV infection and matching HLA type.

General study results and limits: The response measured ex vivo was dominated by TCR beta clonotypes (HLA-C-restricted and CMV-specific). Identification of carriers of CMV plus the relevant HLA was achieved through cumulative public TCR beta family frequency.

This chain connects TRBV6-5 to TRBJ1-2; maybe TRBD1 (5 bases). The sample consisted of PBMCs. The sequence derives from a human donor in good health (CMV status not recorded). Some clones in this sample may be carry-over from other donors' samples. CDR3 protein: CASSYVQGYGYTF. The CDR3 nucleotides are TGTGCCAGCAGTTACGTCCAGGGCTATGGCTACACCTTC.